The 8 T cell receptor beta chains below come from one sample, sequenced in a study of post-analysis software for immune sequencing data (dated by TCRdb to between 2014 and 2017). Results the study describes overall, beyond this receptor: Significantly higher frequencies in patients than in controls were found for a handful of TRBV segments, including TRBV5-6, TRBV5-1 and TRBV20-1.

The library was built by means of PCR. TCRdb records Illumina HiSeq 2500 as the sequencer. Unique molecular identifiers were incorporated into TCR beta cDNA libraries to reduce PCR and sequencing biases. Using fastp at Q25 and MiXCR, TCRdb reprocessed the public reads and kept productive beta chains. Every entry covers one CDR3 protein and lists the most common genes and DNA from its rows. The sample yields 350,000 to 450,000 distinct CDR3 sequences; roughly 30% were counted once. 13% of the sample is in the top ten clones. These TCRs are of unknown antigen specificity. Material for sequencing was blood. The receptors were sampled from a girl aged 10 to 17 with multiple sclerosis.

V is TRBV20-1 and J is TRBJ2-1; D ambiguous. V was pared by 2 bases and J by 8 bases, with 13 bases between. The CDR3 runs to 13 residues. The germline V gene has CDR1 DFQATT and CDR2 SNEGSKA (reference sequence). The CDR3 is CSARRLRNDEQFF. The CDR3 DNA reads as TGCAGTGCTAGACGACTGAGAAACGATGAGCAGTTCTTC.

This clonotype has only a few counts. The chain recombines TRBV4-1 with TRBJ2-1; possibly TRBD2 for D (5 bases). The V gene lost 1 base and the J gene lost 2 bases, with 15 bases spanning the gap. From germline, CDR1 is MGHRA and CDR2 YSYEKL. This CDR3 comprises 17 residues. In DNA, the CDR3 is TGCGCCAGCAGCCAAGCTATGAGACTACAAACCTACAATGAGCAGTTCTTC. It encodes CASSQAMRLQTYNEQFF.

This sequence joins TRBV28 and TRBJ1-2; possibly TRBD1 for D (6 bases). The germline V and J ends were trimmed by 5 bases and 6 bases, with 22 bases remaining between them. The CDR3 is 16 residues long. Germline CDR1 reads MDHEN; CDR2 reads SYDVKM. DNA for the CDR3: TGTGCCAGCAGTCCCTATTTTGGGGACAAGGGGCATGGCTACACCTTC. It encodes CASSPYFGDKGHGYTF.

The chain links TRBV20-1 to TRBJ2-3; 11 nucleotides align to TRBD2. The CDR3 contains 17 residues. Losses at the gene ends were 4 bases for V and 6 bases for J; bases not matched to a gene: 15. Germline values: CDR1 DFQATT, CDR2 SNEGSKA (reference sequence). DNA for the CDR3: TGCAGTGCTACCCAGGGGCTAGCGGGGGGCCTTCGGGATACGCAGTATTTT. Translated: CSATQGLAGGLRDTQYF.

The table lists this clonotype with a few counts. This rearrangement joins TRBV10-1 to TRBJ2-3; D is perhaps TRBD2 (7 bases). Germline V gene lookup returns CDR1 WNHNN and CDR2 SYGVQD (reference sequence). V gave up 9 bases and J gave up 7 bases, with 14 bases separating them. The CDR3 has 12 residues. The CDR3 loop is CARTGGLNTQYF. The CDR3 nucleotides are TGCGCCAGGACGGGGGGCTTGAATACGCAGTATTTT.

V and J are TRBV28 and TRBJ1-1; D perhaps matches TRBD1 (6 bases). Trimming pared 6 bases from V and 7 bases from J, leaving 21 bases between. This CDR3 contains 15 residues. Germline values: CDR1 MDHEN, CDR2 SYDVKM. CDR3 DNA sequence: TGTGCCAGCAGATTAGTTGTAGGGCAGGGGCTTGAAGCTTTCTTT. Residues: CASRLVVGQGLEAFF.

J is TRBJ1-2 and V is TRBV7-8, with D possibly being TRBD1 (5 bases). CDR3 length: 12 residues. Germline CDR1 reads SGHVS; CDR2 reads FQNEAQ. V shed 4 bases and J shed 8 bases, with 11 bases lying between them. The CDR3 spells CASSWGGEGYTF. The CDR3 coding sequence is TGTGCCAGCAGCTGGGGGGGGGAAGGCTACACCTTC.

A few counts support this clonotype. The chain has TRBV6-5 and TRBJ1-5; 7 nucleotides line up with TRBD1. The CDR3 is 15 amino acids. CDR1 is MNHEY, CDR2 SVGAGI, per germline. V lost 4 bases and J lost 1; bases outside the gene matches: 4. CDR3 residues: CASSSSGGSNQPQHF. For the CDR3, the DNA is TGTGCCAGCAGTTCTTCAGGGGGAAGCAATCAGCCCCAGCATTTT.